The 18 T cell receptor beta chains listed next were all sequenced from one sample in a study of blood T cell repertoires in COVID-19. Here immunoSEQ multiplex PCR was the method, and the copy in TCRdb shows in-frame clones only, minus some. The sample holds 150,000 to 190,000 clones, approximately 79% seen once. The sample consisted of PBMCs or T cells enriched from blood (not recorded which). These receptors came from a man between 45 and 60 years old who had recovered from COVID-19.

The CDR3: CASSPRGAPGAQYF. The DNA for the CDR3 is TGTGCCAGCAGCCCTCGGGGGGCCCCTGGGGCCCAGTACTTC. The V gene is TRBV6-2 or TRBV6-3, the J gene TRBJ2-5, with D possibly being TRBD2 (7 bases). V lost 6 bases and J lost 9, with 20 bases in between. Germline V gene lookup returns CDR1 MNHEY and CDR2 SVGEGT. The CDR3 is made up of 14 amino acids.

A word on this clone: In the same sample, other DNA sequences code for this CDR3. The DNA for the CDR3 is TGTGCCAGCTCACCACCGGCTAGCGGGGGCCCTAGCACAGATACGCAGTATTTT. Encoded protein: CASSPPASGGPSTDTQYF. The rearrangement links TRBV18 to TRBJ2-3, with 10 bases matching TRBD2. The CDR3 sequence is 18 residues long. CDR1 and CDR2 (germline): KGHSH, LQKENI. The V and J ends lost 0 bases and 0 bases, in that order; junction bases with no gene match: 6.

This clone has just a few counts. The rearrangement uses TRBV18 and TRBJ1-4; 8 bases line up with TRBD1. Germline V gene lookup returns CDR1 KGHSH and CDR2 LQKENI. Germline trimming cut 5 bases from V and 8 bases from J; bases unmatched to any gene: 10. The CDR3 sequence is 15 residues long. CDR3 nucleotides: TGTGCCAGCTCAACACTTCAGGGGGCTCAAGAAAAACTGTTTTTT. This gives the protein CASSTLQGAQEKLFF.

The V gene is TRBV19, the J gene TRBJ1-1; D gene unclear. The CDR3 consists of 12 residues. V dropped 5 bases and J dropped 6 bases, with 10 bases sitting between them. Germline CDR1 is LNHDA and CDR2 is SQIVND (reference sequence). The CDR3 loop is CASSLNTAEAFF. In DNA, the CDR3 is TGTGCCAGTAGTCTTAACACCGCTGAAGCTTTCTTT.

Details on this clone: One end of the junction fails to match germline, which may point to a read error. The chain recombines TRBV7-7 with TRBJ2-3; TRBD1 agrees at 7 bases. The CDR3 runs to 16 residues. Germline CDR1 reads SSHAT; CDR2 reads FNYEAQ (reference sequence). The CDR3 loop reads CASSLGTGVSTDTQYF. CDR3 bases: TGTGCTAGCAGCTTAGGCACAGGGGTTAGCACAGATACGCAGTATTTT.

This chain joins TRBV7-2 and TRBJ1-5; TRBD1 might be the D (5 bases). The CDR3 contains 13 residues. Looked up from germline, CDR1 is SGHTA and CDR2 is FQGNSA. V was clipped by 5 bases and J by 7 bases, with 12 bases between them. CDR3 residues: CASSVTGRQPQHF. As DNA, the CDR3 is TGTGCCAGCAGCGTCACAGGACGACAGCCCCAGCATTTT.

The rearrangement joins TRBV4-1 to TRBJ1-2; D remains unclear. The CDR3 has 16 residues. CDR1 is MGHRA, CDR2 YSYEKL, per germline. Trimming left V 1 base short and J 2 bases short, with 14 bases between. The CDR3 here is CASSQADTVLNYGYTF. CDR3 DNA sequence: TGCGCCAGCAGCCAAGCAGACACAGTTTTGAACTATGGCTACACCTTC.

This clone was recorded a few times. CDR3 in amino acids: CARSLAFYGSTLGGWERLGETQYF. The CDR3, as DNA: TGTGCCAGAAGCTTGGCTTTTTACGGTTCTACTTTGGGAGGTTGGGAACGACTGGGGGAGACCCAGTACTTC. The chain is built from TRBV5-3 and TRBJ2-5; D possibly corresponds to TRBD2 (6 bases). TRBV5-3 is noted as an ORF with a role that remains uncertain. Trimming removed 0 bases at V and 5 bases at J, with 41 bases between. This CDR3 contains 24 residues.

The V call is TRBV27, the J call TRBJ2-1; 9 bases map to TRBD2. Germline V gene lookup returns CDR1 MNHEY and CDR2 SMNVEV (reference sequence). This CDR3 has 18 amino acids. V was clipped by 2 bases and J by 7 bases; unmatched bases: 15. The CDR3 coding sequence is TGTGCCAGCAGTTTAACCCTCGGGGGAGCGGGGGGTCAAAATGAGCAGTTCTTC. Translation: CASSLTLGGAGGQNEQFF.

The rearrangement uses TRBV5-4 and TRBJ1-2, with 10 bases aligning to TRBD1. The CDR3 runs to 16 residues. Per germline, CDR1 SGHNT and CDR2 YYREEE (reference sequence). Germline trimming cut 1 base from V and 4 bases from J; bases unmatched to any gene: 7. In DNA, the CDR3 is TGTGCCAGCAGCTTGCCCCGACAGGGGGCGGGCTATGGCTACACCTTC. It is translated as CASSLPRQGAGYGYTF.

The chain employs TRBV29-1 and TRBJ1-2, with 7 bases matching TRBD1. The CDR3 is 15 amino acids. Trimming removed 0 bases from V and 4 bases from J; junction bases left unmatched: 8. CDR1 SQVTM and CDR2 ANQGSEA come from the germline V gene. Here the CDR3 DNA reads TGCAGCGTTGAAGATCCCCGGGACAGCCTCTATGGCTACACCTTC. Encoded protein: CSVEDPRDSLYGYTF.

The V and J genes are TRBV28 and TRBJ1-1; weak D call: TRBD1 (5 bases). The CDR3 runs 11 residues. Per the germline V gene, CDR1 is MDHEN and CDR2 is SYDVKM. V was trimmed by 4 bases and J by 12 bases, leaving 12 bases between them. The CDR3 nucleotides read TGTGCCAGCAGTTGGGACTCTGGGACTTTCTTT. This translates into CASSWDSGTFF. Full variable domain (outside the CDR3, taken from reference TRBV28 and TRBJ1-1): DVKVTQSSRYLVKRTGEKVFLECVQDMDHENMFWYRQDPGLGLRLIYFSYDVKMKEKGDIPEGYSVSREKKERFSLILESASTNQTSMYLCASSWDSGTFFGQGTRLTVV.

CDR3 DNA: TGTGCCAGCAGCCGACAAAACACAGATACGCAGTATTTT. Its translation: CASSRQNTDTQYF. The rearrangement links TRBV11-3 to TRBJ2-3; no clear D gene. Germline V lookup: CDR1 SGHNT, CDR2 YENEEA. The CDR3 is 13 amino acids. V lost 5 bases and J 2 bases, leaving 8 bases between the germline ends.

The chain recombines TRBV4-1 with TRBJ1-2, with D unresolved. Per the germline V gene, CDR1 is MGHRA and CDR2 is YSYEKL. Trimming stripped 1 base from V and 3 bases from J, with 6 bases between. The CDR3 is made up of 13 amino acids. CDR3 sequence (DNA): TGCGCCAGCAGCCAAGTGGGAGACTATGGCTACACCTTC. It codes for CASSQVGDYGYTF.

The chain carries TRBV7-2 and TRBJ2-3; 11 bases map to TRBD2. The CDR3 is 17 residues long. After removal of 3 bases from V and 6 bases from J, the junction contained 11 bases not matched to a gene. The V gene's germline CDR1 is SGHTA and CDR2 FQGNSA. This CDR3 is CASSFGASGGPRDTQYF. The CDR3 coding sequence is TGTGCCAGCAGCTTCGGGGCTAGCGGGGGGCCCCGGGATACGCAGTATTTT. Based on the CDR3 plus reference TRBV7-2 and TRBJ2-3, the full variable domain is GAGVSQSPSNKVTEKGKDVELRCDPISGHTALYWYRQSLGQGLEFLIYFQGNSAPDKSGLPSDRFSAERTGGSVSTLTIQRTQQEDSAVYLCASSFGASGGPRDTQYFGPGTRLTVL.

V usage is TRBV5-1 and J usage is TRBJ2-7; tentatively, D is TRBD1 (6 bases). Trimming pared 0 bases from V and 7 bases from J, leaving 23 bases between. This CDR3 is built from 17 residues. Germline assignment: CDR1 SGHRS and CDR2 YFSETQ. In DNA, the CDR3 is TGCGCCAGCAGCTTGGCCGATTGGGCAGGGGTAGCTAAGGAGCAGTACTTC. Translation gives CASSLADWAGVAKEQYF.

The chain recombines TRBV5-1 with TRBJ1-2, with 9 bases that match TRBD1. Trimming removed 3 bases from V and 5 bases from J; junction bases left unmatched: 5. This CDR3 has 14 amino acids. From germline, CDR1 is SGHRS and CDR2 YFSETQ. The CDR3 here is CASSSGQGWYGYTF. The DNA of the CDR3 is TGCGCCAGCAGCTCGGGACAGGGTTGGTATGGCTACACCTTC. Combining the CDR3 with reference TRBV5-1 and TRBJ1-2 gives the whole variable domain KAGVTQTPRYLIKTRGQQVTLSCSPISGHRSVSWYQQTPGQGLQFLFEYFSETQRNKGNFPGRFSGRQFSNSRSEMNVSTLELGDSALYLCASSSGQGWYGYTFGSGTRLTVV.

The CDR3 protein is CASSLGGGRNTEAFF. The DNA of the CDR3 is TGTGCCAGCAGCTTAGGGGGGGGGAGGAACACTGAAGCTTTCTTT. The chain couples TRBV7-8 to TRBJ1-1; D might be TRBD1 (5 bases). In germline, CDR1 is SGHVS, CDR2 FQNEAQ. Trimming removed 1 base from V and 1 base from J, with 10 bases in between. The length of the CDR3 is 15 residues.